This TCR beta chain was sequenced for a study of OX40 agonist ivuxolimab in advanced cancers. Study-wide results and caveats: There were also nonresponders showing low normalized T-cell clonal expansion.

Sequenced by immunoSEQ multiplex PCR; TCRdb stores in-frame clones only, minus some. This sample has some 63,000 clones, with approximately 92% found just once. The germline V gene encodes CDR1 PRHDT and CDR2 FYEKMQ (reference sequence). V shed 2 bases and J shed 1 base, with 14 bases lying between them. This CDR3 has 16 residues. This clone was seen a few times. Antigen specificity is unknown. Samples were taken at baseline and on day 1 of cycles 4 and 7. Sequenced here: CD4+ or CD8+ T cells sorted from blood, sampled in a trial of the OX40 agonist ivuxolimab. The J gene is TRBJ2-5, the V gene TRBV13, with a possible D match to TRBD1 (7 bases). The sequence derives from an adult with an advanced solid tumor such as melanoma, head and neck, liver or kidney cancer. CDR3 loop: CASSLLSGGPQETQYF. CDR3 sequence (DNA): TGTGCCAGCAGCTTACTTTCAGGGGGGCCCCAAGAGACCCAGTACTTC.